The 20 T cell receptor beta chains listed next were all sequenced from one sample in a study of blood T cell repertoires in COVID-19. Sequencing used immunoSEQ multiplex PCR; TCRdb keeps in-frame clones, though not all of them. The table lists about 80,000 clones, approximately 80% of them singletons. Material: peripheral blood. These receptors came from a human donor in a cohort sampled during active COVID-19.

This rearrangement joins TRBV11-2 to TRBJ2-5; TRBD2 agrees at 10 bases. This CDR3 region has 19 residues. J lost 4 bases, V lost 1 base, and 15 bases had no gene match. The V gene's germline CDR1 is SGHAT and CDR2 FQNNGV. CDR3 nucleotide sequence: TGTGCCAGCAGCTTAGCTTCGGGACTAGCGATCGGGTGGGGAGAGACCCAGTACTTC. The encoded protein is CASSLASGLAIGWGETQYF.

CDR3 sequence reads: CASSDVATYF. DNA of the CDR3: TGTGCCAGCAGTGATGTAGCGACGTACTTC. The V call is TRBV2, the J call TRBJ2-7; the D gene is possibly TRBD2 (5 bases). V was cut by 3 bases and J by 12 bases, with 9 bases left in between. Germline CDR1 reads SNHLY; CDR2 reads FYNNEI. This CDR3 has 10 amino acids.

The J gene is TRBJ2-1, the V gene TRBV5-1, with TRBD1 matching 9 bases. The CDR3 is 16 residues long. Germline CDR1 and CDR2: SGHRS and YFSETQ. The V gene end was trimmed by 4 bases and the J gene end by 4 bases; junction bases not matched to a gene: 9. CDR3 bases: TGCGCCAGCAGCGGATGGACAGGGGTAGGGTACAATGAGCAGTTCTTC. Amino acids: CASSGWTGVGYNEQFF.

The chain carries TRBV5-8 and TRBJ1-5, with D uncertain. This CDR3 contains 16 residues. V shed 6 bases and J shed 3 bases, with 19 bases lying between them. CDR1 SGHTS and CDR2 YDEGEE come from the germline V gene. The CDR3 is CASMLPRGNLNQPQHF. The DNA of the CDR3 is TGTGCCAGCATGCTACCTCGAGGTAACCTCAATCAGCCCCAGCATTTT.

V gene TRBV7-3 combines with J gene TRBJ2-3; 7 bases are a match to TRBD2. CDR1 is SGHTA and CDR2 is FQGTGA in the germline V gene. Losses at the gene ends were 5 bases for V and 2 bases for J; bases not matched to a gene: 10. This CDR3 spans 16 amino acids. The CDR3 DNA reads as TGTGCCAGCAGCCCCAAAGCGGGGTATACCACAGATACGCAGTATTTT. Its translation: CASSPKAGYTTDTQYF. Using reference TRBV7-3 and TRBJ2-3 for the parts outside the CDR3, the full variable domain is GAGVSQTPSNKVTEKGKYVELRCDPISGHTALYWYRQSLGQGPEFLIYFQGTGAADDSGLPNDRFFAVRPEGSVSTLKIQRTERGDSAVYLCASSPKAGYTTDTQYFGPGTRLTVL.

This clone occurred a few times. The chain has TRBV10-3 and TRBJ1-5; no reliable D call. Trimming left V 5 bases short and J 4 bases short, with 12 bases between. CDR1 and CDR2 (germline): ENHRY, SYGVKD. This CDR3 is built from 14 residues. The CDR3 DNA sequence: TGTGCCATCAGTCGGGAACCGCAGAATCAGCCCCAGCATTTT. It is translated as CAISREPQNQPQHF.

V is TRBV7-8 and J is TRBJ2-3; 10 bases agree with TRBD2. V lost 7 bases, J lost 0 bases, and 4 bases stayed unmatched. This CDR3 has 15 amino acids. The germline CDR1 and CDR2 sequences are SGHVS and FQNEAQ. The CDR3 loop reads CASTSSGSSTDTQYF. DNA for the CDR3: TGTGCCAGCACCTCTAGCGGGAGTAGCACAGATACGCAGTATTTT.

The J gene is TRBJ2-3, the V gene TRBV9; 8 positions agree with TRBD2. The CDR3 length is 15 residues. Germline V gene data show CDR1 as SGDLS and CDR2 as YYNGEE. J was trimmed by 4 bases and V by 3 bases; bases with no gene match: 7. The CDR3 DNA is TGTGCCAGCAGCGCCTCGGGGGGGGCCGCAGATACGCAGTATTTT. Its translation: CASSASGGAADTQYF.

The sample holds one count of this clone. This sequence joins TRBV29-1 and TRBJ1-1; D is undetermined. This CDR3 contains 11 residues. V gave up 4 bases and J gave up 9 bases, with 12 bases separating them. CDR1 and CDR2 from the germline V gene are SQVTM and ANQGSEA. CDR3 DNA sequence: TGCAGCGTTGGCCGGGAAACCAAAGCTTTCTTT. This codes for CSVGRETKAFF.

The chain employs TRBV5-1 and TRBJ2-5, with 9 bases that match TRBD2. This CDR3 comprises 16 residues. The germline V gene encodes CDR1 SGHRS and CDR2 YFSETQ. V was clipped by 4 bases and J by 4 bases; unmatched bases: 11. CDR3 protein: CASSLGLAGGRETQYF. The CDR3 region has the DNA TGCGCCAGCAGCCTCGGGTTGGCGGGGGGGCGAGAGACCCAGTACTTC.

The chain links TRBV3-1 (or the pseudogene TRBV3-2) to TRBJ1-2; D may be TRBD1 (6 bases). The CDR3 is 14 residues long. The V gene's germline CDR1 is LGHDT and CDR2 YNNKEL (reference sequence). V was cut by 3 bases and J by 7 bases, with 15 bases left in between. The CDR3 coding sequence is TGTGCCAGCAGCCACTTGCGGGGGCTCGGTGGCTACACCTTC. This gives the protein CASSHLRGLGGYTF.

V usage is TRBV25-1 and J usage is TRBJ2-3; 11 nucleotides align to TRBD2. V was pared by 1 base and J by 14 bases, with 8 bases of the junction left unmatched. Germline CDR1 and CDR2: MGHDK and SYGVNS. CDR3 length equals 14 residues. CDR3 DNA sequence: TGTGCCAGCAGTGAATCGGGGTTAGCGGGGGGGCCGTATTTT. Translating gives CASSESGLAGGPYF.

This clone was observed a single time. The CDR3 DNA reads TGTGCCAGCAGACTCGGGACAGGGGTTAACTATGGCTACACCTTC. Protein: CASRLGTGVNYGYTF. The chain carries TRBV6-6 and TRBJ1-2; 10 positions match TRBD1. Germline CDR1 MNHNY, CDR2 SVGAGI (reference sequence). With V trimmed by 6 bases and J by 1 base, 5 bases remained unmatched. CDR3 length: 15 amino acids.

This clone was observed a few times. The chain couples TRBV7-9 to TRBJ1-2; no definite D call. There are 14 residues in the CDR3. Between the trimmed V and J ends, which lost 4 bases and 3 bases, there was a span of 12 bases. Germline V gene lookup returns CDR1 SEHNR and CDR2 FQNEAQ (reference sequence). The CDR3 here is CASSSSRADYGYTF. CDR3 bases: TGTGCCAGCAGCTCCTCGAGGGCGGACTATGGCTACACCTTC.

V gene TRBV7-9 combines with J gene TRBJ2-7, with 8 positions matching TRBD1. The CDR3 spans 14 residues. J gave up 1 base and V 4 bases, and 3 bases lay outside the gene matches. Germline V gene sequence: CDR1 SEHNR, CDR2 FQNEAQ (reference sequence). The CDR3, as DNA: TGTGCCAGCAGCTACGGACAGGGATCCTACGAGCAGTACTTC. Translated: CASSYGQGSYEQYF.

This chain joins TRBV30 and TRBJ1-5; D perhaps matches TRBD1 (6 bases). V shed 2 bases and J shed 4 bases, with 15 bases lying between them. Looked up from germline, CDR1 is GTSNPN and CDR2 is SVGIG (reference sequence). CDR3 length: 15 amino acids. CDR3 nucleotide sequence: TGTGCCTGGAGTTCACAGGGTCGTGGAAATCAGCCCCAGCATTTT. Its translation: CAWSSQGRGNQPQHF.

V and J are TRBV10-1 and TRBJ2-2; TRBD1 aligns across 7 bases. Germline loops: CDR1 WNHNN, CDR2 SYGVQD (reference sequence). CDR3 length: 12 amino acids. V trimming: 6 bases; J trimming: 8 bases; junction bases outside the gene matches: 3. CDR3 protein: CASSGTEGELFF. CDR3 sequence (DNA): TGCGCCAGCAGCGGGACAGAAGGGGAGCTGTTTTTT.

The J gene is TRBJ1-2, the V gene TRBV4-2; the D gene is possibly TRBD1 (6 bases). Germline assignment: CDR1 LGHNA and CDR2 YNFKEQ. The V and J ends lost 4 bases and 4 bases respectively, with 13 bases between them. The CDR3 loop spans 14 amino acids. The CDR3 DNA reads TGTGCCAGCAGCCGTCCCGGACAGATCTATGGCTACACCTTC. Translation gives CASSRPGQIYGYTF.

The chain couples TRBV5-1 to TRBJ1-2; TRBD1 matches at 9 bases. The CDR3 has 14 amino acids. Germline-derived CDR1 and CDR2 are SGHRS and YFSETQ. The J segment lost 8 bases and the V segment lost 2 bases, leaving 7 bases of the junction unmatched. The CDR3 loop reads CASSLAPGQGGYTF. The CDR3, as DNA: TGCGCCAGCAGCTTAGCACCGGGACAGGGAGGCTACACCTTC.

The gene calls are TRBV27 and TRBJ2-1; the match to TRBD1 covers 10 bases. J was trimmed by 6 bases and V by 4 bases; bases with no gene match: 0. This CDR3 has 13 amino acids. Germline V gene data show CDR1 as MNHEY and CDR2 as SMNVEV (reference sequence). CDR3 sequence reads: CASSWTGGNEQFF. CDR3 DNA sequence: TGTGCCAGCAGTTGGACAGGGGGCAATGAGCAGTTCTTC.